The 19 T cell receptor beta chains presented below share a single source sample, sequenced in a study of molecular identifiers for immune sequencing clone quantification. One entry per CDR3 protein results from TCRdb running MiXCR on the PCR reads. The sample carries approximately 500,000 distinct CDR3 sequences, roughly 25% recorded once. Sequences were obtained from naive CD8+ T cells from blood, with Jurkat cell RNA spiked in. Subset: FACS-sorted CD8+CD4-CCR7+CD45RA+ naive T cells. These TCRs come from a human donor in good health. Some libraries in this study had Jurkat cell RNA spiked in.

This clonotype occurred a few times. The chain recombines TRBV27 with TRBJ1-1, with 7 bases matching TRBD1. Looked up from germline, CDR1 is MNHEY and CDR2 is SMNVEV (reference sequence). The trim removed 2 bases at V and 11 bases at J, leaving 8 bases unmatched. CDR3 length: 13 residues. In DNA form, the CDR3 reads TGTGCCAGCAGTTTAACAGGGGCCCAAAAGGCTTTCTTT. It encodes CASSLTGAQKAFF.

The V gene is TRBV20-1, the J gene TRBJ2-7; 11 bases agree with TRBD2. CDR3 length: 17 residues. The germline V gene encodes CDR1 DFQATT and CDR2 SNEGSKA (reference sequence). V lost 0 bases, J lost 4 bases, and 11 bases stayed unmatched. CDR3 sequence: CSARDTSGSGAWYEQYF. The CDR3 DNA sequence: TGCAGTGCTAGAGATACTAGCGGGAGTGGGGCCTGGTACGAGCAGTACTTC.

With respect to this clonotype: A junction boundary mismatches the germline segment, possibly from a read error. The chain couples TRBV20-1 to TRBJ2-1, with TRBD2 as a possible D gene (5 bases). CDR1 and CDR2 (germline): DFQATT, SNEGSKA (reference sequence). CDR3 length: 16 residues. The CDR3: CSARDPRGRAYNAQFF. CDR3 coding DNA: TGCAGTGCAAGGGATCCCCGCGGGCGGGCCTACAATGCGCAGTTCTTC.

This clonotype was observed at least ten times. This chain connects TRBV5-1 to TRBJ2-2; possibly TRBD2 for D (5 bases). The CDR3 length is 15 residues. Between the trimmed V and J ends, which lost 3 bases and 2 bases, there was a span of 11 bases. Germline values: CDR1 SGHRS, CDR2 YFSETQ. The chain's CDR3 is CASSWWRINTGELFF. In nucleotides, the CDR3 is TGCGCCAGCAGCTGGTGGAGGATAAACACCGGGGAGCTGTTTTTT.

V and J are TRBV30 and TRBJ1-1; D may be TRBD1 (5 bases). V was cut by 3 bases and J by 0 bases, with 5 bases left in between. CDR1 GTSNPN and CDR2 SVGIG come from the germline V gene (reference sequence). The CDR3 runs 12 residues. As DNA, the CDR3 is TGTGCCTGGAGGGGACTGAACACTGAAGCTTTCTTT. Protein: CAWRGLNTEAFF.

The chain uses TRBV7-9 and TRBJ2-5; the D is unclear. Germline V gene sequence: CDR1 SEHNR, CDR2 FQNEAQ (reference sequence). This CDR3 comprises 13 residues. V lost 6 bases to trimming and J lost 0 bases, with 8 bases between them. The CDR3 loop is CASRQMYQETQYF. For the CDR3, the DNA is TGTGCCAGCAGACAAATGTACCAAGAGACCCAGTACTTC.

This clonotype was seen many times. In nucleotides, the CDR3 is TGTGCCAGCAGTGAGGCAGGGGGCATGATAGATACGCAGTATTTT. It yields the protein CASSEAGGMIDTQYF. V and J are TRBV6-1 and TRBJ2-3; 8 bases line up with TRBD1. The CDR3 runs to 15 residues. Unmatched junction bases numbered 7, after V lost 3 bases and J lost 5 bases. Germline lookup yields CDR1 MNHNS and CDR2 SASEGT.

The chain combines TRBV7-9 with TRBJ1-4; D gene uncertain. The CDR3 extends over 15 amino acids. CDR1 and CDR2 from the germline V gene are SEHNR and FQNEAQ (reference sequence). Trimming removed 0 bases at V and 5 bases at J, with 10 bases between. The CDR3 region is CASSLAEQQNEKLFF. In nucleotides, the CDR3 is TGTGCCAGCAGCTTAGCTGAACAGCAAAATGAAAAACTGTTTTTT. The complete variable domain, with remaining parts taken from reference TRBV7-9 and TRBJ1-4, reads DTGVSQNPRHKITKRGQNVTFRCDPISEHNRLYWYRQTLGQGPEFLTYFQNEAQLEKSRLLSDRFSAERPKGSFSTLEIQRTEQGDSAMYLCASSLAEQQNEKLFFGSGTQLSVL.

This clonotype was recorded many times. The genes are TRBV7-2 and TRBJ2-1; 12 nucleotides agree with TRBD2. CDR3 length equals 16 residues. Germline V gene sequence: CDR1 SGHTA, CDR2 FQGNSA. After removal of 3 bases from V and 4 bases from J, the junction contained 4 bases not matched to a gene. The CDR3 nucleotides are TGTGCCAGCAGCTTCCTAGCGGGGGGGCTTTACAATGAGCAGTTCTTC. Its translation is CASSFLAGGLYNEQFF.

Concerning this clonotype itself: A junction end diverges from the germline sequence, so it may reflect a read error. This rearrangement joins TRBV5-3 to TRBJ1-1, with D hard to call. TRBV5-3 has ORF status, its function being uncertain. The CDR3 has 14 residues. The CDR3 DNA follows: TGTGCCAGCAGCTTAGGAGGAAGCAACACTGAAGCTCTCTTT. Amino acids: CASSLGGSNTEALF.

Ten or more counts support this clonotype. The chain is built from TRBV24-1 and TRBJ2-7, with D perhaps TRBD1 or TRBD2 (5 bases each). The CDR3 totals 17 residues. V was cut by 3 bases and J by 5 bases, with 22 bases left in between. The germline V gene has CDR1 KGHDR and CDR2 SFDVKD. The CDR3 nucleotides are TGTGCCACCAGTGATCCTGGGGACGTCCTTGGGCCGGACGAGCAGTACTTC. Translation: CATSDPGDVLGPDEQYF.

This clonotype came up a few times. The V and J genes are TRBV28 and TRBJ2-7; 8 bases line up with TRBD1. This CDR3 has 14 residues. Germline CDR1 MDHEN, CDR2 SYDVKM. Trimming removed 6 bases from V and 5 bases from J; junction bases left unmatched: 9. The chain's CDR3 is CASRPPGQVHEQYF. As DNA, the CDR3 is TGTGCCAGCAGACCGCCGGGACAGGTCCACGAGCAGTACTTC.

This clonotype showed up just a few times. As DNA, the CDR3 is TGTGCCTGGAGTCGACTGACAGGAAACAAGGACTACGAGCAGTACTTC. This translates into CAWSRLTGNKDYEQYF. The chain recombines TRBV30 with TRBJ2-7, with D perhaps matching TRBD1 (6 bases). V gave up 2 bases and J gave up 3 bases, with 20 bases separating them. This CDR3 is built from 16 residues. Germline values: CDR1 GTSNPN, CDR2 SVGIG (reference sequence).

This clonotype was seen more than once but under ten times. The chain recombines TRBV4-3 with TRBJ2-2; weak D call: TRBD1 (6 bases). CDR3 size: 15 residues. V was trimmed by 1 base and J by 4 bases, leaving 10 bases between them. Germline V CDR1 and CDR2: LGHNA, YSLEER. The CDR3 DNA reads as TGCGCCAGCAGCCAAGGGTTCAGGGGCACCGGGGAGCTGTTTTTT. Encoded protein: CASSQGFRGTGELFF.

Turning to this clonotype: This sequence may be a read error, since a much larger clone differs from it by one base. Lacking the conserved final phenylalanine or tryptophan, this CDR3 likely reflects a read error. The CDR3 region has the DNA TGTGCCAGCAGTCCCTCGGGGGGGCCCAACACTGAAGCTTTCTGT. It translates to CASSPSGGPNTEAFC. The V gene is TRBV6-5, the J gene TRBJ1-1; D possibly corresponds to TRBD1 (6 bases). V was cut by 5 bases and J by 2 bases, with 15 bases left in between. Germline V gene data show CDR1 as MNHEY and CDR2 as SVGAGI. This CDR3 has 15 amino acids.

In nucleotides, the CDR3 is TGTGCCAGTAGCCTTCACGCAGGTTCCGGCGAGCAGTACTTC. It is translated as CASSLHAGSGEQYF. The chain is built from TRBV19 and TRBJ2-7; D unresolved. Deletions cut 6 bases from V and 6 bases from J, with 18 bases between. Germline-derived CDR1 and CDR2 are LNHDA and SQIVND (reference sequence). This CDR3 is built from 14 residues.

This clonotype was picked up one time. Being one base from a much bigger clone, this may be a read error. The chain links TRBV4-1 to TRBJ1-4; D call uncertain. Germline loops: CDR1 MGHRA, CDR2 YSYEKL. The CDR3 is 13 residues long. V dropped 8 bases and J dropped 6 bases, with 13 bases sitting between them. Written as DNA, the CDR3 is TGCGCCAGCTCGAACCTCTGGGATGAAAAACTGTTTTTT. As protein: CASSNLWDEKLFF.

V gene TRBV19 combines with J gene TRBJ2-7; unclear D gene. Germline V CDR1 and CDR2: LNHDA, SQIVND (reference sequence). Trimming stripped 1 base from V and 2 bases from J, with 6 bases between. CDR3 length: 13 amino acids. Here the CDR3 reads CASSIGLAYEQYF. CDR3 in DNA: TGTGCCAGTAGTATAGGTTTAGCCTACGAGCAGTACTTC.

A remark on this clonotype: A much larger clone lies a single base off, so this may be a read error. J is TRBJ1-1 and V is TRBV4-3; TRBD1 matches at 9 bases. Germline V gives CDR1 LGHNA, CDR2 YSLEER. CDR3 length: 16 residues. V shed 1 base, J shed 4 bases, and the junction held 7 bases outside the gene matches. The CDR3 loop reads CASSQAKTGGGTEAFF. The CDR3 nucleotides are TGCGCCAGCAGCCAAGCTAAGACAGGGGGAGGCACTGAAGCTTTCTTT.